This entry describes one T cell receptor (beta chain). No antigen is known for it. One base away there is no much larger clone; base qualities are not given. Each collaborating institution followed its own protocols to collect whole blood in K2EDTA tubes. For TCRbeta analysis, collaborator samples were shipped as frozen whole blood, as isolated PBMCs, or as DNA extracted from either sample type. TCRbeta CDR3 regions were amplified from genomic DNA using the immunoSEQ Assay, a bias-controlled multiplex PCR. Per the source publication's procedure: Within the assay, amplification of reference gene primers was used to estimate how many nucleated cells each sample contained. Sequence reads were collapsed and filtered to measure the absolute abundance of every unique TCRbeta CDR3 rearrangement. For each sample, productive Simpson clonality was calculated as the square root of Simpson's diversity index over productive rearrangements. Entries here come from immuneACCESS through TCRdb and include only in-frame sequences with V and J called. Some clones fail to appear in such tables; in the studies checked, an unresolved V gene covers under half of the shortfall, and the cause of the remainder is unknown. Clonal size and the V and J genes are those of that table, whereas D and trimming came from the DNA. The sample data list 100,000 or so clones, and around 87% of these were observed just once. The ten largest clonotypes hold around a tenth of the sample.

These data come from a study of blood T cell repertoires in COVID-19 (dated by TCRdb to the early 2020s). About the investigation overall: Samples covering the acute and convalescent phases of COVID-19 were provided by collaborators in the United States, Italy and Spain. Sample metadata almost always included a de-identified subject ID, COVID-19 status, age in years and sex. The samples were drawn from the first 160 participants of the ongoing ImmuneRACE study and from some 1,300 subjects provided by 6 global collaborators. The prospective study material was composed of cDNA or gDNA derived from T cells, B-cell-depleted T cells, or PBMCs. Where HLA class I and class II types were available, the types were taken from metadata supplied by the sample provider, not from assay-based typing. The dataset comprised deeply sampled blood TCRbeta repertoires from subjects exposed to, actively infected with, or recovered from COVID-19. The repertoires were released in a freely available public database meant as a resource for research on the immune response to SARS-CoV-2. Overall study results and their limits: Clinical and demographic metadata were provided uncurated, with the amount varying by source and participant.

Reading the germline V gene (reference sequence) gives CDR1 SEHNR and CDR2 FQNEAQ. Compared with germline, V lacks 5 bases and J lacks 4 bases; bases without a gene match: 6. Reading from cysteine to phenylalanine, the CDR3 counts 14 amino acids. Only the CDR3 part of the read is kept: 42 bases, read in frame from the first base. The specimen sequenced was peripheral blood. The receptor chain draws on TRBV7-9 and TRBJ1-2; 8 nucleotides in the junction match TRBD1. This TCR derives from a woman in her 30s with acute or convalescent COVID-19. The nucleotides are TGTGCCAGCAGCGTAGGACAGGGACTCTATGGCTACACCTTC. It codes for CASSVGQGLYGYTF.